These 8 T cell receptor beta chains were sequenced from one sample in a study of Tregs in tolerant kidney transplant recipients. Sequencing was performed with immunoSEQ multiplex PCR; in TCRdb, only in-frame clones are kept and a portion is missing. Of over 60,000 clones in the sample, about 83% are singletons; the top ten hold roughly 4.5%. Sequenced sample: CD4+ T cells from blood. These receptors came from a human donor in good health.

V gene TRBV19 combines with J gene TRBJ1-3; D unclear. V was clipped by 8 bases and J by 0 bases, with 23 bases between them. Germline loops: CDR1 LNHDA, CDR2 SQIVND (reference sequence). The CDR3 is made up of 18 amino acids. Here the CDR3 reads CASPGSLFSLPSGNTIYF. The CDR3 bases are TGTGCCAGTCCGGGATCCTTATTCTCATTACCCTCTGGAAACACCATATATTTT.

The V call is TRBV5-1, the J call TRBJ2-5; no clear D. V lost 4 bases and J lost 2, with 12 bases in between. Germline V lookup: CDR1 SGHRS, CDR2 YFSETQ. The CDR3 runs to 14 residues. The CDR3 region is CASSKDGAQETQYF. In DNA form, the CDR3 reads TGCGCCAGCAGCAAGGACGGCGCGCAAGAGACCCAGTACTTC.

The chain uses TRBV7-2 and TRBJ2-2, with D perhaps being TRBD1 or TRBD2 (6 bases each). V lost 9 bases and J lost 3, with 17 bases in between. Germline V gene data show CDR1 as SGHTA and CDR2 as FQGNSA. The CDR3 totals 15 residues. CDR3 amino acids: CASKPRGQHTGELFF. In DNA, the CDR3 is TGTGCCAGTAAGCCCCGGGGGCAACACACCGGGGAGCTGTTTTTT.

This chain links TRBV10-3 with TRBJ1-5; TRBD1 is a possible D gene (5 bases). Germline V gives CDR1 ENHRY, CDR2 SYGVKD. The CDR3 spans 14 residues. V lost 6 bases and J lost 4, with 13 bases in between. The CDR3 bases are TGTGCCATCAGCGAGCAGGGACGGAATCAGCCCCAGCATTTT. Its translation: CAISEQGRNQPQHF.

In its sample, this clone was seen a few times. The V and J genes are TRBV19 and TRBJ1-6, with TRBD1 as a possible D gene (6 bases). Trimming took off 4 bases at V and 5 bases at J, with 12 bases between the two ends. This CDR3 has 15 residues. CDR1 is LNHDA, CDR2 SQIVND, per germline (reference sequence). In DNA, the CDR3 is TGTGCCAGTAGTACACAGGGTGCGGATAATTCACCCCTCCACTTT. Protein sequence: CASSTQGADNSPLHF.

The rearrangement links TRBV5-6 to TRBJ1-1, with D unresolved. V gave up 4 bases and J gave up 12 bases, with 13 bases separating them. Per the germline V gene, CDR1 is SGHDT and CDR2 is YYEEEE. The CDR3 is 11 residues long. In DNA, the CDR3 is TGTGCCAGCAGCAACCGGGCCGAAACTTTCTTT. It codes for CASSNRAETFF.

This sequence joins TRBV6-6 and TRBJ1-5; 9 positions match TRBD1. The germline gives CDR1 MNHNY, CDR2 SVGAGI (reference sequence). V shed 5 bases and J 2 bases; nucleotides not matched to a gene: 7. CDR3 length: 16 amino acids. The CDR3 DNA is TGTGCCAGCAGTCCCGGGACAGGGTTCGGCAATCAGCCCCAGCATTTT. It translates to CASSPGTGFGNQPQHF.

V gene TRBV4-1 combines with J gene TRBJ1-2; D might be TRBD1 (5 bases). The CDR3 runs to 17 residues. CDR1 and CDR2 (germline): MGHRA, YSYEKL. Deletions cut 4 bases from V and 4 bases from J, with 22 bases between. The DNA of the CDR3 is TGCGCCAGCAGCCCCCCCCGCGGGACCGCTATGGGCTATGGCTACACCTTC. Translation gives CASSPPRGTAMGYGYTF.